This T cell receptor (beta chain) emerged from a study of T cell responses to AZD1222 COVID-19 vaccine. Note on this clone: The target antigen is unknown.

Sequencing was performed with immunoSEQ multiplex PCR; in TCRdb, only in-frame clones are kept and a portion is missing. The data contain about 120,000 clones, 85% to 95% of them seen just once; the ten biggest clones take up over 2.5%. Findings and limits, study-wide: Donors, mostly white British, included more females; clonal diversity was possibly underestimated. Dominant at 160-218 and 743-854, vaccine-associated CD4 TCRs also spanned spike.

The receptor comes from an adult in good health. The material sequenced was peripheral blood, taken on day 0 of AZD1222 vaccination.

This CDR3 reads CASSLLDRTSSYNSPLHF. The CDR3 DNA reads as TGTGCCAGCAGTTTGCTTGACAGAACGAGCTCCTATAATTCACCCCTCCACTTT. The V call is TRBV28, the J call TRBJ1-6; D is possibly TRBD1 (5 bases). Trimming shortened V by 3 bases and J by 0 bases, and 15 bases separated the two germline ends. Germline CDR1 reads MDHEN; CDR2 reads SYDVKM. The CDR3 consists of 18 residues. Filled out from reference TRBV28 and TRBJ1-6, the complete variable domain reads DVKVTQSSRYLVKRTGEKVFLECVQDMDHENMFWYRQDPGLGLRLIYFSYDVKMKEKGDIPEGYSVSREKKERFSLILESASTNQTSMYLCASSLLDRTSSYNSPLHFGNGTRLTVT.